The present T cell receptor (beta chain) was sequenced within a study of OX40 agonist ivuxolimab in advanced cancers. Looking at the study overall: Administration of intravenous ivuxolimab to patients occurred every 2 weeks at 0.01 to 10 mg/kg.

The CDR3 has 15 amino acids. The germline V gene encodes CDR1 SQVTM and CDR2 ANQGSEA. The ends lost 6 bases at V and 7 bases at J; junction bases unmatched: 7. Sampled blood was obtained at baseline, cycle 4 day 1, and cycle 7 day 1. Measured with immunoSEQ multiplex PCR; TCRdb has only the in-frame clones, and not every one. Here the sample spans under 90,000 clones, 85% to 95% being singletons. The receptor was isolated from an adult with an advanced solid tumor such as melanoma, head and neck, liver or kidney cancer. The V gene is TRBV29-1, the J gene TRBJ2-1; 15 bases match TRBD2. The sample here was CD4+ or CD8+ T cells sorted from blood, taken in a trial of the OX40 agonist ivuxolimab. The CDR3 spells CSVDGTSGRWNEQFF. In DNA, the CDR3 is TGCAGCGTCGATGGGACTAGCGGGAGGTGGAATGAGCAGTTCTTC.